This is a list of T cell receptor beta chains from one sample in a study of blood T cell repertoires in COVID-19. Only in-frame clones appear in the TCRdb table, and some are missing; sequencing was by immunoSEQ multiplex PCR. The sample holds more than 30,000 clones, 80% seen once. The sequencing input was peripheral blood. These receptor sequences come from a woman in her 70s with acute or convalescent COVID-19. Both conserved end residues are part of each CDR3. D genes are given only for firm matches. Some rows mark clone size as missing; the rest say once, few, many or name a class of expanded clone.

size | D | J | V | length | DNA | CDR3
few | TRBD1 | TRBJ1-2 | TRBV2 | 12 | TGTGCCAGCAGTGTGGACAGGGTGAGCTACACCTTC | CASSVDRVSYTF
. | . | TRBJ1-5 | TRBV10-3 | 14 | TGTGCCATCAGTGAGCGTGGAGGCAATCAGCCCCAGCATTTT | CAISERGGNQPQHF
once | TRBD1 | TRBJ2-6 | TRBV18 | 19 | TGTGCCAGCTCAAAGCCCGCCCCGGGACAGTCCTTATGGGCCAACGTCCTGACTTTC | CASSKPAPGQSLWANVLTF
. | TRBD1 | TRBJ2-2 | TRBV6-6 | 16 | TGTGCCAGCAGTTCCTCAGGAGCCAGGGGGCCCGGGGAGCTGTTTTTT | CASSSSGARGPGELFF
few | . | TRBJ2-7 | TRBV2 | 12 | TGTGCCAGCCGTCTCCAGTCCTACGAGCAGTACTTC | CASRLQSYEQYF
. | TRBD2 | TRBJ2-7 | TRBV3-1/TRBV3-2 | 14 | TGTGCCAGCAGCAAGCGGGATAGCTCCTACGAGCAGTACTTC | CASSKRDSSYEQYF
. | TRBD1 | TRBJ1-1 | TRBV15 | 13 | TGTGCCACCAGGGGACAGGGGGCCCCTGAAGCTTTCTTT | CATRGQGAPEAFF
. | TRBD1 | TRBJ2-7 | TRBV5-1 | 14 | TGCGCCAGCAGCTGGGGGACAGGGGACTACGAGCAGTACTTC | CASSWGTGDYEQYF
. | TRBD1 | TRBJ1-5 | TRBV6-4 | 15 | TGTGCCAGCAGCCCGGGACAGGGGACCCACCAGCCCCAGCATTTT | CASSPGQGTHQPQHF
few | TRBD1 | TRBJ2-5 | TRBV19 | 15 | TGTGCCACCGCGCCGACAGGGGGGAATGGGGAGACCCAGTACTTC | CATAPTGGNGETQYF
. | TRBD1 | TRBJ2-5 | TRBV4-1 | 15 | TGCGCCAGCAGCGCCGGACAGGGGGTACAAGAGACCCAGTACTTC | CASSAGQGVQETQYF
. | . | TRBJ1-5 | TRBV6-1 | 15 | TGTGCCAGCAGTGATTTCGGCAGGGGAAGTCAGCCCCAGCATTTT | CASSDFGRGSQPQHF
few | TRBD1 | TRBJ1-1 | TRBV5-1 | 15 | TGCGCCAGCAGCAGAGCCGGGACAGGGGACACTGAAGCTTTCTTT | CASSRAGTGDTEAFF
few | . | TRBJ1-1 | TRBV6-5 | 15 | TGTGCCAGCAGTCCCTCGGCAGGTTGGAATATCGGTGCTTTCTTT | CASSPSAGWNIGAFF
. | TRBD1 | TRBJ1-1 | TRBV10-3 | 13 | TGTGCCATCAGCGGACAGGGGTTCACTGAAGCTTTCTTT | CAISGQGFTEAFF
. | . | TRBJ1-4 | TRBV7-8 | 17 | TGTGCCAGCAGAACTAGAGCGGGCAAAGCAACTAATGAAAAACTGTTTTTT | CASRTRAGKATNEKLFF
. | TRBD1 | TRBJ1-3 | TRBV6-5 | 14 | TGTGCCAGCACCAGACAGGGAGGCAGAAACACCATATATTTT | CASTRQGGRNTIYF
. | . | TRBJ2-3 | TRBV9 | 12 | TGTGCCAGCAGCGCCTTCACAGATACGCAGTATTTT | CASSAFTDTQYF
. | . | TRBJ1-4 | TRBV29-1 | 13 | TGCAGCGTTGGCCGACAGCCAAATGAAAAACTGTTTTTT | CSVGRQPNEKLFF
few | TRBD2 | TRBJ2-7 | TRBV6-5 | 13 | TGTGCCAGCAGTTCGACTAGCGGGGAGGAGCAGTACTTC | CASSSTSGEEQYF
. | TRBD2 | TRBJ2-1 | TRBV5-6 | 18 | TGTGCCAGCAGCTTGTTTTACCTAGCGGGGGGGCATTACAATGAGCAGTTCTTC | CASSLFYLAGGHYNEQFF
. | . | TRBJ2-1 | TRBV24-1 | 12 | TGTGCCACCAAAAGCGGATACAATGAGCAGTTCTTC | CATKSGYNEQFF
. | . | TRBJ1-1 | TRBV4-1 | 13 | TGCGCCAGCAGCCGCCCGGGGAACACTGAAGCTTTCTTT | CASSRPGNTEAFF
. | . | TRBJ2-2 | TRBV11-3 | 11 | TGTGCCAGCAGCCCGGGGGATGAGCTGTTTTTT | CASSPGDELFF
. | . | TRBJ2-7 | TRBV27 | 12 | TGTGCCAGCAAGGGCAGGGTGGGCGAGCAGTACTTC | CASKGRVGEQYF
. | TRBD2 | TRBJ2-3 | TRBV7-2 | 18 | TGTGCCAGCAGCTTAGCGAGACTAGCGGGAGGAAGTGCAGATACGCAGTATTTT | CASSLARLAGGSADTQYF
. | . | TRBJ1-5 | TRBV18 | 15 | TGTGCCAGCTCACCGAGCCAGGGTGGAGAAAAGCCCCAGCATTTT | CASSPSQGGEKPQHF
. | . | TRBJ1-1 | TRBV7-9 | 15 | TGTGCCAGCAGCTTAATCCGGGGGAGGAACACTGAAGCTTTCTTT | CASSLIRGRNTEAFF
. | TRBD1 | TRBJ1-3 | TRBV18 | 19 | TGTGCCAGCTCACCCCAACAGCCCCGGGACAGGGTCTCTGGAAACACCATATATTTT | CASSPQQPRDRVSGNTIYF
. | TRBD2 | TRBJ2-5 | TRBV5-4 | 15 | TGTGCCAGCAGCCCGGGACTAGCGGGGAAAGAGACCCAGTACTTC | CASSPGLAGKETQYF
. | TRBD2 | TRBJ2-1 | TRBV27 | 19 | TGTGCCAGCAGTCCACCTAACTCGCGACTAGCGGGTGTGGCCAATGAGCAGTTCTTC | CASSPPNSRLAGVANEQFF
. | . | TRBJ1-5 | TRBV6-6 | 14 | TGTGCCAGCAGCCTCGACACTAGCAATCAGCCCCAGCATTTT | CASSLDTSNQPQHF
. | TRBD2 | TRBJ2-2 | TRBV19 | 14 | TGTGCCAGTAGTATCCTAGCGGGGACCGGGGAGCTGTTTTTT | CASSILAGTGELFF
. | TRBD1 | TRBJ1-2 | TRBV28 | 12 | TGTGCCAGCAGTTCGGACAGGGGCGGCTACACCTTC | CASSSDRGGYTF
. | . | TRBJ1-4 | TRBV5-4 | 14 | TGTGCCAGCAGCTTAAGACAGACTAATGAAAAACTGTTTTTT | CASSLRQTNEKLFF
. | TRBD2 | TRBJ2-7 | TRBV29-1 | 16 | TGCAGCGTTGAAGGATCTCCTACTAGCGGCTCCTACGAGCAGTACTTC | CSVEGSPTSGSYEQYF
. | . | TRBJ2-5 | TRBV10-3 | 13 | TGTGCCATCAGTGGTGCTATGCGAGAGACCCAGTACTTC | CAISGAMRETQYF
. | TRBD1 | TRBJ2-7 | TRBV5-1 | 13 | TGCGCCAGCAGCTGGGACAGGACCTACGAGCAGTACTTC | CASSWDRTYEQYF
. | TRBD1 | TRBJ2-3 | TRBV29-1 | 13 | TGCAGCGTTGAGAGACAGGGGACAGATACGCAGTATTTT | CSVERQGTDTQYF
few | . | TRBJ2-7 | TRBV5-4 | 13 | TGTGCCAGCAGTAGACAGGACTCCTACGAGCAGTACTTC | CASSRQDSYEQYF
. | . | TRBJ2-7 | TRBV6-1 | 13 | TGTGCCAGCAGCCCTGGGGAGGACGTGGAGCAGTACTTC | CASSPGEDVEQYF
. | . | TRBJ1-2 | TRBV28 | 14 | TGTGCCAGCAGTTTTAAAAGGGTTCGGGGTGGCTACACCTTC | CASSFKRVRGGYTF
. | TRBD2 | TRBJ2-1 | TRBV25-1 | 17 | TGTGCCAGCAGTGCCCCCACTAGCGGGAGGGCCTTCAGTGAGCAGTTCTTC | CASSAPTSGRAFSEQFF
. | TRBD1 | TRBJ2-5 | TRBV7-2 | 14 | TGTGCCAGCAGCCCCCCTGACAGGGGGACTACCCAGTACTTC | CASSPPDRGTTQYF
. | TRBD2 | TRBJ2-1 | TRBV27 | 18 | TGTGCCAGCAGCCCTGAGAGGCTAGCGGGATCCAACGCGCCTGAGCAGTTCTTC | CASSPERLAGSNAPEQFF
once | TRBD2 | TRBJ2-1 | TRBV2 | 11 | TGTGCCAGCAGTGACCCCGGGACTAATTTCTTC | CASSDPGTNFF
. | TRBD1 | TRBJ2-7 | TRBV2 | 13 | TGTGCCAGCAGCGACAGGGAATACTACGAGCAGTACTTC | CASSDREYYEQYF
. | TRBD1 | TRBJ2-7 | TRBV11-2 | 16 | TGTGCCAGCAGTCAAAACCCCAGGGGGCTTAAGGACGAGCAGTACTTC | CASSQNPRGLKDEQYF
. | TRBD2 | TRBJ2-5 | TRBV6-2/TRBV6-3 | 17 | TGTGCCAGCAGTTACTGGGCTAGCGGGACCCTTGGAGAGACCCAGTACTTC | CASSYWASGTLGETQYF
. | TRBD1 | TRBJ2-7 | TRBV29-1 | 16 | TGCAGCGTTGAAGGAGGCGGGACAGGCGTCTGGGGCGAGCAGTACTTC | CSVEGGGTGVWGEQYF
. | TRBD1 | TRBJ1-1 | TRBV5-4 | 15 | TGTGCCAGCAGCTTAGCAGACAGGGGTCACACTGAAGCTTTCTTT | CASSLADRGHTEAFF
. | . | TRBJ1-5 | TRBV19 | 18 | TGTGCCAGTAGTATAGATCTTCTCGGGGGGCCGGGATTTCAGCCCCAGCATTTT | CASSIDLLGGPGFQPQHF
. | TRBD2 | TRBJ2-1 | TRBV20-1 | 14 | TGCAGTGCTAGTCGGGAGGTAATCAACAATGAGCAGTTCTTC | CSASREVINNEQFF
few | . | TRBJ1-5 | TRBV19 | 14 | TGTGCCAGTAATCCTCGACAAAGCAATCAGCCCCAGCATTTT | CASNPRQSNQPQHF
. | TRBD1 | TRBJ1-1 | TRBV19 | 15 | TGTGCCAGTAGTGGGGGACAGGGAAGGGGCACTGAAGCTTTCTTT | CASSGGQGRGTEAFF
. | . | TRBJ2-2 | TRBV5-1 | 14 | TGCGCCAGCAGTCAGGGTACTACCACCGGGGAGCTGTTTTTT | CASSQGTTTGELFF
. | TRBD2 | TRBJ2-3 | TRBV5-6 | 16 | TGTGCCAGCACCCCTGGGGCGGGAGGACACACAGATACGCAGTATTTT | CASTPGAGGHTDTQYF
. | TRBD2 | TRBJ2-3 | TRBV11-2 | 17 | TGTGCCAGCAGCGTCTCCTTTAGCGGGAGGGCCACTAATACGCAGTATTTT | CASSVSFSGRATNTQYF
. | TRBD2 | TRBJ2-1 | TRBV2 | 12 | TGTGCCAGCCGACTAGCGCTCGATGAGCAGTTCTTC | CASRLALDEQFF